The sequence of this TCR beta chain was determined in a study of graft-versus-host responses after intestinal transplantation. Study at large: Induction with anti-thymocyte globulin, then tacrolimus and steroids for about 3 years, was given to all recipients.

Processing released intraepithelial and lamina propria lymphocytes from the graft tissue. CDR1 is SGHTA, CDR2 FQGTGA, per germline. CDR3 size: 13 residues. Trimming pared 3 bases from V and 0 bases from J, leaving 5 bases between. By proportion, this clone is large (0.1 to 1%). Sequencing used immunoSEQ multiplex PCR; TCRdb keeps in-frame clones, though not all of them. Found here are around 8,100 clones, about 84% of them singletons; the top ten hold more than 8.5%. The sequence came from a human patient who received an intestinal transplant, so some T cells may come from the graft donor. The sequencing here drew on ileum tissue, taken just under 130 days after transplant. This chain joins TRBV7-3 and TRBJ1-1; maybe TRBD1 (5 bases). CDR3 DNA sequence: TGTGCCAGCAGCTTGACAGTGAACACTGAAGCTTTCTTT. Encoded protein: CASSLTVNTEAFF.